A single sample gave rise to the 30 T cell receptor beta chains below, sequenced in a study of cytomegalovirus exposure and HLA in healthy donors. PCR employed 60 Vbeta and 13 Jbeta primers. Libraries were prepared by immunoSEQ multiplex PCR; TCRdb keeps only in-frame clonotypes and omits some of them. The sample records some 100,000 clones, 70% to 85% being singletons. The source material was PBMCs. The receptors come from a woman aged 18-35 years in good health and CMV-seronegative.

The genes are TRBV5-6 and TRBJ1-6; no reliable D call. Germline V gene data show CDR1 as SGHDT and CDR2 as YYEEEE. The CDR3 consists of 15 residues. V was trimmed by 3 bases and J by 0 bases, leaving 7 bases between them. The CDR3 DNA sequence: TGTGCCAGCAGCTCGGAGAGCTCCTATAATTCACCCCTCCACTTT. It is translated as CASSSESSYNSPLHF. Drawing the rest from reference TRBV5-6 and TRBJ1-6, the complete variable domain is DAGVTQSPTHLIKTRGQQVTLRCSPKSGHDTVSWYQQALGQGPQFIFQYYEEEERQRGNFPDRFSGHQFPNYSSELNVNALLLGDSALYLCASSSESSYNSPLHFGNGTRLTVT.

The chain has TRBV6-1 and TRBJ2-7; a weak D match, TRBD2 (6 bases). The V gene's germline CDR1 is MNHNS and CDR2 SASEGT. This CDR3 region has 15 residues. Trimming left V 0 bases short and J 3 bases short, with 12 bases between. This chain's CDR3 is CASSEASSVIYEQYF. CDR3 DNA sequence: TGTGCCAGCAGTGAAGCCTCTAGCGTAATCTACGAGCAGTACTTC.

The rearrangement links TRBV27 to TRBJ2-7; 7 bases are shared with TRBD1. V gave up 4 bases and J gave up 2 bases; unmatched junction bases: 5. The CDR3 contains 14 residues. Per germline, CDR1 MNHEY and CDR2 SMNVEV (reference sequence). The CDR3: CASSSGGRAYEQYF. CDR3 sequence (DNA): TGTGCCAGCAGTTCAGGGGGAAGGGCCTACGAGCAGTACTTC.

V is TRBV18 and J is TRBJ1-2, with 8 bases matching TRBD1. Germline assignment: CDR1 KGHSH and CDR2 LQKENI. The CDR3 has 14 amino acids. J gave up 12 bases and V 5 bases, and 14 bases lay outside the gene matches. The chain's CDR3 is CASSSGQGLIPHTF. Here the CDR3 DNA reads TGTGCCAGCTCATCAGGACAGGGACTTATACCCCACACCTTC.

The CDR3 is CASSDTGAEFEEQYF. Here the CDR3 DNA reads TGTGCCAGCAGTGATACAGGGGCGGAGTTTGAAGAGCAGTACTTC. This chain connects TRBV27 to TRBJ2-7; 7 nucleotides line up with TRBD1. The length of the CDR3 is 15 residues. Germline lookup yields CDR1 MNHEY and CDR2 SMNVEV (reference sequence). With V trimmed by 5 bases and J by 7 bases, 14 bases remained unmatched.

This clone occurred a few times. The chain recombines TRBV5-6 with TRBJ1-5; 8 bases fit TRBD1. V gave up 1 base and J gave up 6 bases; unmatched junction bases: 9. The germline V gene has CDR1 SGHDT and CDR2 YYEEEE. CDR3 length equals 16 residues. The CDR3 region has the DNA TGTGCCAGCAGCTTGACTGGACAGGGTATTTTTCAGCCCCAGCATTTT. Protein product: CASSLTGQGIFQPQHF.

This clone was detected only once. The chain carries TRBV19 and TRBJ1-5; tentatively, D is TRBD1 (5 bases). Deletions cut 5 bases from V and 6 bases from J, with 17 bases between. The CDR3 consists of 15 residues. CDR1 and CDR2 (germline): LNHDA, SQIVND (reference sequence). The CDR3 spells CASSVIGGNSQPQHF. In DNA, the CDR3 is TGTGCCAGTAGTGTTATTGGGGGGAACTCTCAGCCCCAGCATTTT.

The gene calls are TRBV28 and TRBJ2-7; 7 bases map to TRBD2. CDR3 length equals 17 residues. The junction had 16 bases not matched to a gene; V was cut back by 4 bases and J by 4 bases. Germline V gene data show CDR1 as MDHEN and CDR2 as SYDVKM. CDR3 sequence (DNA): TGTGCCAGCAGTTGGGTAGCTGGGTCGGGAGGCTGGTACGAGCAGTACTTC. Translating gives CASSWVAGSGGWYEQYF.

The CDR3 bases are TGTGCCAGCAGCTTAGAGGGGGGGGGAGAGCAGTACTTC. This codes for CASSLEGGGEQYF. The chain uses TRBV7-3 and TRBJ2-7; a possible D gene is TRBD2 (7 bases). Germline CDR1 is SGHTA and CDR2 is FQGTGA. Deletions cut 2 bases from V and 7 bases from J, with 12 bases between. CDR3 size: 13 residues.

The gene calls are TRBV11-2 and TRBJ1-6, with D possibly matching TRBD1 (6 bases). Trimming left V 5 bases short and J 5 bases short, with 19 bases between. This CDR3 region has 17 residues. Germline CDR1 reads SGHAT; CDR2 reads FQNNGV. The CDR3 DNA is TGTGCCAGCAGCCCACCTAAATCGGGACACCATAATTCACCCCTCCACTTT. It yields the protein CASSPPKSGHHNSPLHF.

The chain is built from TRBV15 and TRBJ1-2; possibly TRBD1 for D (5 bases). Germline CDR1 LNHNV, CDR2 YYDKDF (reference sequence). The CDR3 length is 14 residues. V lost 0 bases and J lost 7, with 12 bases in between. The CDR3, as DNA: TGTGCCACCAGCAGAGATAACCGGGGGACTGGCTACACCTTC. This gives the protein CATSRDNRGTGYTF.

The chain combines TRBV5-1 with TRBJ1-1; TRBD1 matches at 7 bases. V shed 2 bases and J 4 bases; nucleotides not matched to a gene: 8. This CDR3 spans 15 amino acids. CDR1 is SGHRS, CDR2 YFSETQ, per germline. The CDR3 region has the DNA TGCGCCAGCAGCTTAGACCCTGAGGGGGCCACTGAAGCTTTCTTT. Amino acids: CASSLDPEGATEAFF.

The V and J genes are TRBV28 and TRBJ2-3, with a possible D match to TRBD2 (5 bases). Germline CDR1 reads MDHEN; CDR2 reads SYDVKM. The V end was cut by 5 bases, the J end by 5 bases, with 11 bases between. CDR3 size: 13 residues. For the CDR3, the DNA is TGTGCCAGCAGTCCGACGGGAAGAGATACGCAGTATTTT. This sequence encodes CASSPTGRDTQYF.

CDR3 in DNA: TGCGCCAGCAGCTTGGAAGGGAGGGACTACGAGCAGTACTTC. Amino acids: CASSLEGRDYEQYF. This chain connects TRBV5-1 to TRBJ2-7; 7 bases match TRBD2. The V gene end was trimmed by 0 bases and the J gene end by 3 bases; junction bases not matched to a gene: 3. CDR3 length: 14 amino acids. The germline V gene encodes CDR1 SGHRS and CDR2 YFSETQ.

The chain uses TRBV7-9 and TRBJ2-5; TRBD1 might be the D (6 bases). The CDR3 is 13 residues long. Germline V CDR1 and CDR2: SEHNR, FQNEAQ (reference sequence). V was shortened by 6 bases and J by 3 bases, with 11 bases between the two germline ends. The chain's CDR3 is CASSLRQEETQYF. CDR3 nucleotides: TGTGCCAGCAGTTTACGACAGGAAGAGACCCAGTACTTC.

The chain employs TRBV7-2 and TRBJ2-7; D might be TRBD2 (6 bases). CDR3 length: 13 residues. Per the germline V gene, CDR1 is SGHTA and CDR2 is FQGNSA. The V gene lost 5 bases and the J gene lost 2 bases, with 10 bases spanning the gap. For the CDR3, the DNA is TGTGCCAGCAGCAGGGAGGCGGCCTACGAGCAGTACTTC. Translation: CASSREAAYEQYF.

In regard to this clone: Other DNA sequences in this specimen translate into the identical CDR3. The V and J genes are TRBV6-1 and TRBJ1-1, with TRBD1 identical over 7 bases. The germline V gene encodes CDR1 MNHNS and CDR2 SASEGT. The CDR3 contains 13 residues. Losses at the gene ends were 6 bases for V and 3 bases for J; bases not matched to a gene: 4. CDR3 DNA: TGTGCCAGCAGCCCCGACAGGGACACTGAAGCTTTCTTT. It is translated as CASSPDRDTEAFF.

The chain uses TRBV18 and TRBJ2-7, with unresolved D. Trimming took 0 bases from V and 2 from J, leaving 5 bases between them. The germline gives CDR1 KGHSH, CDR2 LQKENI. This CDR3 region has 13 residues. The CDR3: CASSPPSTYEQYF. The CDR3 DNA reads as TGTGCCAGCTCACCACCATCAACCTACGAGCAGTACTTC.

V and J are TRBV2 and TRBJ2-1; 8 bases line up with TRBD2. Germline assignment: CDR1 SNHLY and CDR2 FYNNEI. V shed 3 bases, J shed 8 bases, and the junction held 6 bases outside the gene matches. This CDR3 has 14 residues. Here the CDR3 DNA reads TGTGCCAGCAGTGAGAAGCGGGAGTTCGATGAGCAGTTCTTC. The encoded protein is CASSEKREFDEQFF.

Note on this clone: A read error may account for a junction end that differs from germline. The J gene is TRBJ1-5, the V gene TRBV6-5, with D perhaps matching TRBD1 (6 bases). This CDR3 has 14 amino acids. The V gene's germline CDR1 is MNHEY and CDR2 SVGAGI. CDR3 DNA: TGTGCCATCAGTGACTCAGGGGTGGGTCAGCCCCAGCATTTT. Amino acid sequence: CAISDSGVGQPQHF.

The chain couples TRBV19 to TRBJ1-5, with 8 bases fitting TRBD1. V was clipped by 6 bases and J by 0 bases; unmatched bases: 13. The V gene's germline CDR1 is LNHDA and CDR2 SQIVND (reference sequence). This CDR3 is built from 18 residues. As DNA, the CDR3 is TGTGCCAGTAGCGGGGACAGGATAACCCTGTATAGCAATCAGCCCCAGCATTTT. This gives the protein CASSGDRITLYSNQPQHF.

This chain uses TRBV25-1 with TRBJ2-5; D is possibly TRBD1 (5 bases). The J call is in doubt because the DNA end fits TRBJ2-7 better. Germline CDR1 MGHDK, CDR2 SYGVNS. The CDR3 runs to 14 residues. The CDR3 protein is CASGATIDAYEQYF. The CDR3, as DNA: TGTGCCAGCGGGGCTACCATAGACGCCTACGAGCAGTACTTC.

The chain combines TRBV7-8 with TRBJ1-2, with a possible D match to TRBD1 (6 bases). The CDR3 has 15 residues. CDR1 SGHVS and CDR2 FQNEAQ come from the germline V gene. Trimming took 4 bases from V and 6 from J, leaving 18 bases between them. The DNA for the CDR3 is TGTGCCAGCAGCTCTAACAGGGTGGCGAGTCATGGCTACACCTTC. This sequence encodes CASSSNRVASHGYTF.

This chain connects TRBV7-2 to TRBJ1-1; D might be TRBD1 (5 bases). V shed 2 bases and J shed 3 bases, with 13 bases lying between them. Germline V gives CDR1 SGHTA, CDR2 FQGNSA. The CDR3 covers 15 residues. The CDR3 nucleotides read TGTGCCAGCAGCTTAACCCCCGGGGGAGACACTGAAGCTTTCTTT. Translating gives CASSLTPGGDTEAFF.

The chain links TRBV27 to TRBJ1-5; the D gene is possibly TRBD1 (5 bases). Germline V CDR1 and CDR2: MNHEY, SMNVEV (reference sequence). V lost 2 bases to trimming and J lost 0 bases, with 8 bases between them. The CDR3 is 15 amino acids. CDR3 protein: CASSLNRNSNQPQHF. CDR3 in DNA: TGTGCCAGCAGTTTAAACAGGAATAGCAATCAGCCCCAGCATTTT.

This clone was observed a single time. The CDR3: CASRHRQGSYNEQFF. The CDR3 region has the DNA TGTGCCAGCAGACACAGACAGGGATCCTACAATGAGCAGTTCTTC. The rearrangement joins TRBV2 to TRBJ2-1; 7 nucleotides line up with TRBD1. This CDR3 region has 15 residues. V lost 6 bases to trimming and J lost 1 base; unmatched junction nucleotides: 6. The V gene's germline CDR1 is SNHLY and CDR2 FYNNEI.

In this sample, this clone turned up a few times. Germline and junction disagree at one end, which may indicate a read error. The rearrangement uses TRBV7-9 and TRBJ2-3; the match to TRBD2 covers 8 bases. This CDR3 has 16 amino acids. The V gene's germline CDR1 is SEHNR and CDR2 FQNEAQ (reference sequence). The CDR3 DNA follows: TGTTCCAGCAGCGAAACGAGCGGACTAGCTTCTGGTACGCAGTATTTT. Its protein is CSSSETSGLASGTQYF.

J is TRBJ2-1 and V is TRBV25-1, with D possibly matching TRBD2 (6 bases). Germline CDR1 is MGHDK and CDR2 is SYGVNS. V was clipped by 4 bases and J by 6 bases, with 13 bases between them. The CDR3 totals 14 residues. CDR3 nucleotide sequence: TGTGCCAGCAGTGCCCCGGGAGAGAGCAATGAGCAGTTCTTC. Its translation is CASSAPGESNEQFF.

This clone appeared a single time. CDR3 in amino acids: CASSPVGGTTYEQYF. CDR3 in DNA: TGCGCCAGCAGCCCGGTGGGCGGGACCACTTACGAGCAGTACTTC. The chain links TRBV4-3 to TRBJ2-7; D is possibly TRBD2 (6 bases). The V and J ends lost 4 bases and 4 bases respectively, with 17 bases between them. Germline assignment: CDR1 LGHNA and CDR2 YSLEER. The CDR3 consists of 15 residues.

This clone was recorded only once. The CDR3 protein is CASSLPGYEQYF. As DNA, the CDR3 is TGTGCCAGCAGTCTCCCGGGCTACGAGCAGTACTTC. The chain recombines TRBV28 with TRBJ2-7; D is ambiguous. Germline V gene sequence: CDR1 MDHEN, CDR2 SYDVKM. V gave up 5 bases and J gave up 3 bases, with 8 bases separating them. CDR3 length equals 12 residues.